The rows below give T cell receptor beta chains drawn from one sample of a study of cytomegalovirus exposure and HLA in healthy donors. Repertoires were generated with immunoSEQ multiplex PCR, while TCRdb's copy carries only in-frame clones and drops some. Of roughly 100,000 clones detected, more than 75% appear once; the ten largest clones hold 9% to 12%. Sequencing used PBMCs. These receptors came from a woman aged 18-29 years in good health and CMV-seropositive. Each CDR3 is given with its conserved first and last residue. The D gene is left open where the match is weak. Clone size is given for some rows only: seen once, a few or many times, or a class if the clone is expanded.

CDR3 DNA	CDR3 protein	J gene	V gene	clone size	D gene
TGTGCCAGTAGTTCGGGACGGGGGAACTATGGCTACACCTTC	CASSSGRGNYGYTF	TRBJ1-2	TRBV19	-	-
TGCGCCAGCAGTCGACAGGGGGGCGGGAGCAGTAATACTAATGAAAAACTGTTTTTT	CASSRQGGGSSNTNEKLFF	TRBJ1-4	TRBV5-1	-	TRBD1
TGTGCCAGCACCGGGGGGGGGCGTAAAACTGAAGCTTTCTTT	CASTGGGRKTEAFF	TRBJ1-1	TRBV5-4	-	-
TGTGCCAGCAGGGGTGGGACAGGGCGCACAGATACGCAGTATTTT	CASRGGTGRTDTQYF	TRBJ2-3	TRBV5-6	-	TRBD1
TGTGCCACCAGCAGAGATCACACGTTTAGCAATCAGCCCCAGCATTTT	CATSRDHTFSNQPQHF	TRBJ1-5	TRBV15	-	-
TGTGCCAGCAGCCCCGGGGGGCCGACTGAAGCTTTCTTT	CASSPGGPTEAFF	TRBJ1-1	TRBV6-5	-	-
TGCGCCAGCAGTCTTAGACAGGGGGAAGGCTACACCTTC	CASSLRQGEGYTF	TRBJ1-2	TRBV5-1	-	TRBD1
TGCGCCAGCAGCTTGGCCCTCCTTTCTAACAATGAGCAGTTCTTC	CASSLALLSNNEQFF	TRBJ2-1	TRBV5-1	-	-
TGTGCCAGTAGACTCAGGGTAGGAAACACTGAAGCTTTCTTT	CASRLRVGNTEAFF	TRBJ1-1	TRBV19	-	-
TGCGCCAGCAGTCAATGGGAGAACGGGAGGTACACTGAAGCTTTCTTT	CASSQWENGRYTEAFF	TRBJ1-1	TRBV23-1	-	-
TGCGCCAGCAGCTTGGAGGGACAGGGCCTCTATGGCTACACCTTC	CASSLEGQGLYGYTF	TRBJ1-2	TRBV5-1	-	TRBD1
TGTGCCAGCAGTTTAACTCTCGGACTGCCCCAGCATTTT	CASSLTLGLPQHF	TRBJ1-5	TRBV27	few	-
TGTGCCAGCAGCTCCACTAGCGGGAGTTTCGCTGAGCAGTTCTTC	CASSSTSGSFAEQFF	TRBJ2-1	TRBV11-2	-	TRBD2
TGTGCCTCCCACCGGGCCGGACATCCCTACGAGCAGTACTTC	CASHRAGHPYEQYF	TRBJ2-7	TRBV19	-	-
TGTGCCAGCAGTGAAGGGGCACCGAACTATGGCTACACCTTC	CASSEGAPNYGYTF	TRBJ1-2	TRBV6-1	-	-
TGTGCCAGCAGTTTAGGAGGGATTAGTGAAAAACTGTTTTTT	CASSLGGISEKLFF	TRBJ1-4	TRBV27	-	-
TGTGCCTGGACAGGACTAGCGGGAGGCGAGCAGTACTTC	CAWTGLAGGEQYF	TRBJ2-7	TRBV30	few	TRBD2
TGTGCCAGCAGTGGACTAGCGGGGAGCACAGATACGCAGTATTTT	CASSGLAGSTDTQYF	TRBJ2-3	TRBV2	few	TRBD2
TGTGCCAGCAGTTACCGTGGACTAGCGGGGGGAGAGACCCAGTACTTC	CASSYRGLAGGETQYF	TRBJ2-5	TRBV6-5	-	TRBD2
TGTGCCAGCAGCTTTAAGGGACTACACCCGAATGAGCAGTTCTTC	CASSFKGLHPNEQFF	TRBJ2-1	TRBV7-6	few	TRBD2
TGCGCCAGCAGCCCGGACAGTGCTAATCAGCCCCAGCATTTT	CASSPDSANQPQHF	TRBJ1-5	TRBV5-1	-	-
TGTGCCAGCAGCGGACAGGGCCGGGAGACCCAGTACTTC	CASSGQGRETQYF	TRBJ2-5	TRBV9	-	TRBD1